This entry lists 22 T cell receptor beta chains sequenced from one sample in a study of blood T cell repertoires in COVID-19. Assay used: immunoSEQ multiplex PCR; TCRdb lists only in-frame clones, some missing. The sample yields 300,000 or so clones, almost 90% seen once. The sample taken for sequencing was peripheral blood. Receptors were obtained from a woman aged 25 to 39 with COVID-19, enrolled during active disease.

The chain is built from TRBV10-3 and TRBJ2-7; a possible D gene is TRBD1 (6 bases). CDR1 is ENHRY, CDR2 SYGVKD, per germline. The CDR3 contains 14 residues. Trimming took 0 bases from V and 3 from J, leaving 9 bases between them. CDR3 nucleotide sequence: TGTGCCATCAGTGAGTCTCGGGACATCTACGAGCAGTACTTC. Amino acid sequence: CAISESRDIYEQYF.

This clone has only one observation. The chain links TRBV6-5 to TRBJ1-1, with 8 bases lining up with TRBD1. Germline CDR1 MNHEY, CDR2 SVGAGI. CDR3 length: 14 amino acids. After removal of 5 bases from V and 0 bases from J, the junction contained 2 bases not matched to a gene. The CDR3 region has the DNA TGTGCCAGCAGTCTGGGACAGGTGAACACTGAAGCTTTCTTT. It specifies CASSLGQVNTEAFF.

The V call is TRBV29-1, the J call TRBJ1-1, with D possibly matching TRBD1 (5 bases). CDR3 size: 14 residues. Between the trimmed V and J ends, which lost 7 bases and 4 bases, there was a span of 19 bases. Germline V gene data show CDR1 as SQVTM and CDR2 as ANQGSEA. DNA for the CDR3: TGCAGCGCCGACGGACACCCCCTTGGCACTGAAGCTTTCTTT. This codes for CSADGHPLGTEAFF.

This chain joins TRBV9 and TRBJ2-3, with a possible D match to TRBD1 (5 bases). This CDR3 is 15 amino acids long. V shed 0 bases and J shed 0 bases, with 8 bases lying between them. CDR1 and CDR2 (germline): SGDLS, YYNGEE. The CDR3: CASSVATASTDTQYF. The DNA of the CDR3 is TGTGCCAGCAGCGTAGCGACAGCCAGCACAGATACGCAGTATTTT.

V is TRBV5-1 and J is TRBJ1-2, with a possible D match to TRBD1 (6 bases). Germline lookup yields CDR1 SGHRS and CDR2 YFSETQ. This CDR3 contains 15 residues. The V end lost 1 base, the J end lost 0 bases, and 10 bases lay between the germline ends. CDR3 loop: CASSLWEGANYGYTF. The CDR3 DNA is TGCGCCAGCAGCTTGTGGGAGGGGGCTAACTATGGCTACACCTTC.

The gene calls are TRBV4-2 and TRBJ1-3, with a weak D call TRBD1 (5 bases). Trimming stripped 5 bases from V and 0 bases from J, with 14 bases between. Per germline, CDR1 LGHNA and CDR2 YNFKEQ. This CDR3 spans 16 amino acids. This CDR3 reads CASSSGGSDSGNTIYF. CDR3 sequence (DNA): TGTGCCAGCAGCTCCGGGGGAAGTGACTCTGGAAACACCATATATTTT.

The chain recombines TRBV5-1 with TRBJ1-4, with 9 bases that match TRBD1. Germline CDR1 reads SGHRS; CDR2 reads YFSETQ. The J segment lost 3 bases and the V segment lost 5 bases, leaving 5 bases of the junction unmatched. CDR3 size: 15 residues. Here the CDR3 DNA reads TGCGCCAGCAGAGGACAGGGGCTGTCTAATGAAAAACTGTTTTTT. The encoded protein is CASRGQGLSNEKLFF.

V is TRBV6-2 or TRBV6-3 and J is TRBJ2-1; 12 bases are shared with TRBD2. Losses at the gene ends were 1 base for V and 6 bases for J; bases not matched to a gene: 10. The CDR3 runs 18 residues. Germline loops: CDR1 MNHEY, CDR2 SVGEGT. CDR3 residues: CASSYFSLAGGGGNEQFF. CDR3 coding DNA: TGTGCCAGCAGTTACTTTTCCCTAGCGGGGGGGGGAGGCAATGAGCAGTTCTTC.

V gene TRBV30 combines with J gene TRBJ2-7; 8 bases match TRBD2. The CDR3 covers 16 residues. Germline V lookup: CDR1 GTSNPN, CDR2 SVGIG (reference sequence). J lost 3 bases, V lost 0 bases, and 10 bases had no gene match. Written as DNA, the CDR3 is TGTGCCTGGAGTGTACTTGATAGCGGGACTGACTACGAGCAGTACTTC. Residues: CAWSVLDSGTDYEQYF.

This chain uses TRBV19 with TRBJ1-2, with a possible D match to TRBD1 (6 bases). With 5 bases removed from V and 0 bases from J, the gap between germline ends came to 13 bases. Germline values: CDR1 LNHDA, CDR2 SQIVND (reference sequence). The CDR3 runs 15 residues. The CDR3 here is CASSPDHRANYGYTF. DNA for the CDR3: TGTGCCAGTAGTCCGGACCACAGGGCTAACTATGGCTACACCTTC.

The chain is built from TRBV11-2 and TRBJ2-7, with TRBD2 matching 11 bases. The trim removed 5 bases at V and 6 bases at J, leaving 6 bases unmatched. Germline V gene data show CDR1 as SGHAT and CDR2 as FQNNGV. The CDR3 contains 14 residues. CDR3 sequence: CASSRSGRAPEQYF. The CDR3 DNA is TGTGCCAGCAGCCGTAGCGGGAGGGCCCCCGAGCAGTACTTC.

The chain carries TRBV10-3 and TRBJ1-1, with TRBD1 matching 9 bases. The junction had 9 bases not matched to a gene; V was cut back by 5 bases and J by 5 bases. This CDR3 is built from 15 residues. Germline V CDR1 and CDR2: ENHRY, SYGVKD. CDR3 nucleotides: TGTGCCATCAGTTCTATGTTTGGACAGGGGACTGAAGCTTTCTTT. Translating it yields CAISSMFGQGTEAFF.

This chain connects TRBV18 to TRBJ2-2; 9 bases agree with TRBD2. The CDR3 has 16 amino acids. Germline V CDR1 and CDR2: KGHSH, LQKENI. Unmatched junction bases numbered 10, after V lost 8 bases and J lost 3 bases. The CDR3 DNA reads TGTGCCAGCCTCCTAGCGGGAAGGTTTGACACCGGGGAGCTGTTTTTT. This encodes CASLLAGRFDTGELFF.

The chain employs TRBV19 and TRBJ2-5, with 14 bases that match TRBD2. The CDR3 length is 16 residues. V lost 4 bases, J lost 6 bases, and 7 bases stayed unmatched. CDR1 is LNHDA, CDR2 SQIVND, per germline (reference sequence). The CDR3 region has the DNA TGTGCCAGTAGTACGGGGACTAGCGGGAGAATAAAGACCCAGTACTTC. Amino acids: CASSTGTSGRIKTQYF. Full variable domain (outside the CDR3, taken from reference TRBV19 and TRBJ2-5): DGGITQSPKYLFRKEGQNVTLSCEQNLNHDAMYWYRQDPGQGLRLIYYSQIVNDFQKGDIAEGYSVSREKKESFPLTVTSAQKNPTAFYLCASSTGTSGRIKTQYFGPGTRLLVL.

The chain carries TRBV11-2 and TRBJ2-3; the D gene is possibly TRBD2 (6 bases). Trimming stripped 3 bases from V and 4 bases from J, with 11 bases between. The CDR3 is made up of 14 amino acids. The germline CDR1 and CDR2 sequences are SGHAT and FQNNGV. CDR3 protein: CASSLRDGPDTQYF. Written as DNA, the CDR3 is TGTGCCAGCAGCTTGCGGGACGGCCCAGATACGCAGTATTTT.

V and J are TRBV19 and TRBJ2-1; D perhaps matches TRBD1 (5 bases). Germline V CDR1 and CDR2: LNHDA, SQIVND (reference sequence). The germline V and J ends were trimmed by 4 bases and 9 bases, with 7 bases remaining between them. The CDR3 sequence is 11 residues long. Here the CDR3 DNA reads TGTGCCAGTAGTACAGGGTCTGAGCAGTTCTTC. This gives the protein CASSTGSEQFF.

This chain uses TRBV30 with TRBJ2-3; a weak D match, TRBD2 (5 bases). CDR1 and CDR2 from the germline V gene are GTSNPN and SVGIG (reference sequence). This CDR3 has 17 amino acids. Deletions cut 0 bases from V and 0 bases from J, with 16 bases between. The chain's CDR3 is CAWSVLGSRTSTDTQYF. The CDR3, as DNA: TGTGCCTGGAGTGTACTAGGGAGCAGGACGAGCACAGATACGCAGTATTTT.

V usage is TRBV7-9 and J usage is TRBJ1-2; 8 bases are shared with TRBD1. The junction had 6 bases not matched to a gene; V was cut back by 4 bases and J by 8 bases. The germline V gene encodes CDR1 SEHNR and CDR2 FQNEAQ (reference sequence). This CDR3 contains 13 residues. The CDR3 protein is CASSSGTGGGYTF. The CDR3 coding sequence is TGTGCCAGCAGCTCCGGGACAGGAGGCGGCTACACCTTC. The full variable domain, rest sourced from reference TRBV7-9 and TRBJ1-2, is DTGVSQNPRHKITKRGQNVTFRCDPISEHNRLYWYRQTLGQGPEFLTYFQNEAQLEKSRLLSDRFSAERPKGSFSTLEIQRTEQGDSAMYLCASSSGTGGGYTFGSGTRLTVV.

V usage is TRBV18 and J usage is TRBJ1-2, with 7 bases identical to TRBD1. The V gene's germline CDR1 is KGHSH and CDR2 LQKENI. The CDR3 is 15 residues long. After removal of 0 bases from V and 4 bases from J, the junction contained 5 bases not matched to a gene. CDR3 sequence: CASSPPTGLAYGYTF. CDR3 bases: TGTGCCAGCTCACCACCGACAGGGCTGGCCTATGGCTACACCTTC.

The chain combines TRBV24-1 with TRBJ2-7, with TRBD1 matching 8 bases. The CDR3 runs 15 residues. After removal of 3 bases from V and 4 bases from J, the junction contained 7 bases not matched to a gene. From germline, CDR1 is KGHDR and CDR2 SFDVKD. The CDR3: CATSDDRDRRYEQYF. CDR3 nucleotide sequence: TGTGCCACCAGTGATGACCGGGACAGGCGGTACGAGCAGTACTTC.

The chain carries TRBV28 and TRBJ1-4, with 7 bases fitting TRBD1. Germline CDR1 MDHEN, CDR2 SYDVKM. The CDR3 covers 17 residues. J was trimmed by 1 base and V by 2 bases; bases with no gene match: 7. CDR3 residues: CASSLTGELGTNEKLFF. CDR3 sequence (DNA): TGTGCCAGCAGTTTAACAGGGGAGTTGGGAACTAATGAAAAACTGTTTTTT.

This clone was seen only a few times. This chain joins TRBV15 and TRBJ2-1; the D gene is possibly TRBD2 (6 bases). CDR1 is LNHNV, CDR2 YYDKDF, per germline (reference sequence). Trimming stripped 0 bases from V and 5 bases from J, with 8 bases between. This CDR3 is 14 amino acids long. The CDR3 coding sequence is TGTGCCACCAGCAGAGATCGACTAGACAATGAGCAGTTCTTC. Amino acid sequence: CATSRDRLDNEQFF.